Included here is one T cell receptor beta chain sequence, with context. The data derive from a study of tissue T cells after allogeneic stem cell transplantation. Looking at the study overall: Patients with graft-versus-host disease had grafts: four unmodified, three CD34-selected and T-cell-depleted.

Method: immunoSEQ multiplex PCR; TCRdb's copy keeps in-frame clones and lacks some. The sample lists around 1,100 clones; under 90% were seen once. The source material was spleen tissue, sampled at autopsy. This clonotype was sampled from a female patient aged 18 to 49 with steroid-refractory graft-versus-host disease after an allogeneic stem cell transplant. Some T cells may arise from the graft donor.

CDR3 in DNA: TGCGCCAGCAGCCCTCGGGGGTCAAGGGACGAGCAGTACTTC. This translates into CASSPRGSRDEQYF. V is TRBV5-1 and J is TRBJ2-7; D may be TRBD2 (6 bases). Germline values: CDR1 SGHRS, CDR2 YFSETQ. CDR3 length equals 14 residues. Trimming removed 4 bases at V and 5 bases at J, with 16 bases between. The full variable domain, rest sourced from reference TRBV5-1 and TRBJ2-7, is KAGVTQTPRYLIKTRGQQVTLSCSPISGHRSVSWYQQTPGQGLQFLFEYFSETQRNKGNFPGRFSGRQFSNSRSEMNVSTLELGDSALYLCASSPRGSRDEQYFGPGTRLTVT.